This T cell receptor (beta chain) comes out of a study of T-cell reconstitution after alpha-beta-depleted transplantation in children. Preparation of the TCRbeta library used unique molecular identifiers. MiXCR, run by TCRdb on the PCR reads, gives a single entry per CDR3 protein. The sample includes 500,000 or so distinct CDR3 sequences, about 31% of them seen just once. The clonotype originates from a human donor who donated a stem cell graft to a child with aplastic anemia. Sequenced material: PBMCs from the stem cell graft donor, taken from the stem cell graft.

CDR3 amino acids: CASTAGGAVSNQPQHF. The CDR3 coding sequence is TGTGCCAGCACCGCGGGGGGGGCTGTTAGCAATCAGCCCCAGCATTTT. The genes are TRBV6-1 and TRBJ1-5; D might be TRBD1 (6 bases). V lost 7 bases and J 0 bases, leaving 16 bases between the germline ends. The CDR3 spans 16 residues. Germline CDR1 is MNHNS and CDR2 is SASEGT.